The present entry profiles one T cell receptor (beta chain) with its context. Authors' processing steps: For nucleated cells, counts were estimated from reference gene primer amplification. Generated by immunoSEQ multiplex PCR, the TCRdb table keeps only in-frame clones and is missing some. D and trimming were read from the DNA, whereas the V and J calls and clone size are those reported in that table. The sample gives 150,000 to 200,000 clones, roughly 86% of which show up once; around 7% is in the top ten. The sample belongs to a study of blood T cell repertoires in COVID-19. Whole-study context: Specimens from acute and convalescent COVID-19 originated in the United States, Italy and Spain. T cells, B-cell-depleted T cells, or PBMCs provided the cDNA or gDNA that served as material.

Germline V gene lookup returns CDR1 SGHTA and CDR2 FQGNSA. CDR3 size: 14 residues. Losses at the gene ends were 3 bases for V and 14 bases for J; bases not matched to a gene: 7. The TCR originated in a woman of 80 years or more in a cohort sampled during active or convalescent COVID-19. Sequences were obtained from peripheral blood. The chain links TRBV7-2 to TRBJ2-3; 14 bases align to TRBD2. The CDR3 DNA reads TGTGCCAGCAGCTTTCGACTAGCGGGGGGGCCTCCGTATTTT. The encoded protein is CASSFRLAGGPPYF.